This T cell receptor beta chain was obtained from a study of blood T cell repertoires in COVID-19. From germline, CDR1 is GTSNPN and CDR2 SVGIG (reference sequence). V shed 3 bases, J shed 2 bases, and the junction held 5 bases outside the gene matches. CDR3 length: 14 amino acids. This clone was observed a handful of times. TCRdb's copy holds only in-frame clones and misses some; the assay was immunoSEQ multiplex PCR. The data contain 45,000 to 60,000 clones, roughly 80% of them singletons. Sequenced sample: peripheral blood. This TCR was recovered from an older woman with acute or convalescent COVID-19. The rearrangement joins TRBV30 to TRBJ2-7, with 9 positions matching TRBD1. CDR3 in DNA: TGTGCCTGGAGGAAGAACAGGGGGCCCTACGAGCAGTACTTC. Its protein is CAWRKNRGPYEQYF.